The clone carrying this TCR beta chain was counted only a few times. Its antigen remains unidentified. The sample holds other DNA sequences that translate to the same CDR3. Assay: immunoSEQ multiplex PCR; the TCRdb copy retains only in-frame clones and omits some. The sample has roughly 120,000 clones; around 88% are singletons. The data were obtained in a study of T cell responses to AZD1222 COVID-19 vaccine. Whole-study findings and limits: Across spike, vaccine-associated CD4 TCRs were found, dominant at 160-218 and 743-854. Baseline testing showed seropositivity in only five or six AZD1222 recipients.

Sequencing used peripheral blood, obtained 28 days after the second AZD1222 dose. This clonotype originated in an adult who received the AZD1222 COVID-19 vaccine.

This CDR3 reads CASSYGGTNTEAFF. For the CDR3, the DNA is TGTGCCAGCAGTTACGGGGGCACGAACACTGAAGCTTTCTTT. The chain has TRBV6-5 and TRBJ1-1, with TRBD1 as a possible D gene (6 bases). Trimming left V 2 bases short and J 1 base short, with 8 bases between. Germline lookup yields CDR1 MNHEY and CDR2 SVGAGI. The CDR3 has 14 amino acids.